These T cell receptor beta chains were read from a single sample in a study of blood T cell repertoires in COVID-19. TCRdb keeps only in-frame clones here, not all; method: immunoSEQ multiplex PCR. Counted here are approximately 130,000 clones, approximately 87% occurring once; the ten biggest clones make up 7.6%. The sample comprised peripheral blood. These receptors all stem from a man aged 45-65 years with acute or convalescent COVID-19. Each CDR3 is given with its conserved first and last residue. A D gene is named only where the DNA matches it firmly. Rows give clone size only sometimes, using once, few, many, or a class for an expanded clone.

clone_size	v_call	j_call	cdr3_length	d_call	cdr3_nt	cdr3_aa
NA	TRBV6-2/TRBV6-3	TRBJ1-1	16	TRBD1	TGTGCCAGCAGTAACTCTAGGACAGGGGTCTACACTGAAGCTTTCTTT	CASSNSRTGVYTEAFF
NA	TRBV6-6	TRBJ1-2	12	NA	TGTGCCAGCAGTTACTCAGGGGATGGCTACACCTTC	CASSYSGDGYTF
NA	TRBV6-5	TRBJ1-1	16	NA	TGTGCCAGCAGTTACTCGGGGCTGCGGGGGAGCACTGAAGCTTTCTTT	CASSYSGLRGSTEAFF
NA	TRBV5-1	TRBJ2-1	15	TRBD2	TGCGCCAGCAGCCAGGGACTACCACCCCTCGATGAGCAGTTCTTC	CASSQGLPPLDEQFF
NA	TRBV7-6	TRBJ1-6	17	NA	TGTGCCAGCAGCTTAGGGCAGGGGCTTACCTATAATTCACCCCTCCACTTT	CASSLGQGLTYNSPLHF
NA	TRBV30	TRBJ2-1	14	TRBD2	TGTGCCTGGAGGACTAGCGGGATCTACAATGAGCAGTTCTTC	CAWRTSGIYNEQFF
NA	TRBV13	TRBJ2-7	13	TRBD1	TGTGCCAGCAACAGGGGCCGTGCCTACGAGCAGTACTTC	CASNRGRAYEQYF
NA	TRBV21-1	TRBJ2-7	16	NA	TGTGCCAGCACCTACTTTGAGAGGGGGCTCCCCTACGAGCAGTACTTC	CASTYFERGLPYEQYF
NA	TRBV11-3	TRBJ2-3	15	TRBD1	TGTGCCAGCAGCGCCGGACAGGGGGCAACAGATACGCAGTATTTT	CASSAGQGATDTQYF
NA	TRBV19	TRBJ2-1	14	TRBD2	TGTGCCAGTAGTCTCCCGGGAGGAAGAGTGGAGCAGTTCTTC	CASSLPGGRVEQFF
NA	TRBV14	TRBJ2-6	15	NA	TGTGCCAGCAGCCTGGGGGGGCCTGGGGCCAACGTCCTGACTTTC	CASSLGGPGANVLTF
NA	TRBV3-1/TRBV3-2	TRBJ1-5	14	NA	TGTGCCAGCAGCCATCTGGGGGCTAGCCAGCCCCAGCATTTT	CASSHLGASQPQHF
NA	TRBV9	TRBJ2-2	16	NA	TGTGCCAGCAGCGTGGTAACCTCCGGTGACACCGGGGAGCTGTTTTTT	CASSVVTSGDTGELFF
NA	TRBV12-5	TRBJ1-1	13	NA	TGTGCCGTGGGGGGAGCCATGAACACTGAAGCTTTCTTT	CAVGGAMNTEAFF
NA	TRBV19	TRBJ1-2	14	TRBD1	TGTGCCAGTAGTATTCAGGACAGGGGAGCTGGCTACACCTTC	CASSIQDRGAGYTF
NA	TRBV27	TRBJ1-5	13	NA	TGTGCCAGCAGTTTATCCTTCAATCAGCCCCAGCATTTT	CASSLSFNQPQHF
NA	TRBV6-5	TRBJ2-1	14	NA	TGTGCCAGGAAGGAGGCGTCTCTAGAGAATGAGCAGTTCTTC	CARKEASLENEQFF
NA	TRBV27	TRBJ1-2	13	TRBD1	TGTGCCAGCAGTCGACAGGGGGCGGATGGCTACACCTTC	CASSRQGADGYTF
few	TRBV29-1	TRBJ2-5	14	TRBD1	TGCAGCGTCTCCGGACAGGGGAGAGCAGAGACCCAGTACTTC	CSVSGQGRAETQYF
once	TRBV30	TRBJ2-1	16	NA	TGTGCCTGGAGAAAAGCCACGGGGAGCTCCTACAATGAGCAGTTCTTC	CAWRKATGSSYNEQFF
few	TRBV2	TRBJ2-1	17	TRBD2	TGTGCCAGGGAATGGGTAGGCGGGACTAGCTCCTACAATGAGCAGTTCTTC	CAREWVGGTSSYNEQFF
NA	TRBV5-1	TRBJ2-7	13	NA	TGCGCCAGCAGCTCGAGTGGGGGAGGTGGGCAGTACTTC	CASSSSGGGGQYF
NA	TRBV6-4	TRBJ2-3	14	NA	TGTGCCAGCAGTGACTCGTGGGGGGCAGATACGCAGTATTTT	CASSDSWGADTQYF
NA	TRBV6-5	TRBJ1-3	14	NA	TGTGCCAGCAGTAGAGGCGAATTCGGCAACACCATATATTTT	CASSRGEFGNTIYF
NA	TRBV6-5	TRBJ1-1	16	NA	TGTGCCAGCAGTTATATTGGGCGCGGGTGGAACACTGAAGCTTTCTTT	CASSYIGRGWNTEAFF
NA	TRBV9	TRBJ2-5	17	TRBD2	TGTGCCAGCAGCGTAATCGGAGCGGGAGGGCCGGGAGAGACCCAGTACTTC	CASSVIGAGGPGETQYF
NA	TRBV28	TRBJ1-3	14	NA	TGTGCCAGCGCCATGAGCGGGGTAGGAAACACCATATATTTT	CASAMSGVGNTIYF
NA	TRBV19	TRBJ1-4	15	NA	TGTGCCAGTAGTTCAAAGACAGGCCCCAGGGAAAAACTGTTTTTT	CASSSKTGPREKLFF
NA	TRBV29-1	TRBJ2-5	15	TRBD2	TGCAGCGTTGAAGATTTGGCCAGCGGGGGGGAGACCCAGTACTTC	CSVEDLASGGETQYF
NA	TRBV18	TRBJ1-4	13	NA	TGTGCCAGCTCACAGGGGACTAATGAAAAACTGTTTTTT	CASSQGTNEKLFF
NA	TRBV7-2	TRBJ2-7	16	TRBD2	TGTGCCAGCAGCTTTAGGTGGACTAGCGGGACCTACGAGCAGTACTTC	CASSFRWTSGTYEQYF
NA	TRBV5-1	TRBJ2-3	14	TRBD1	TGCGCCAGCAGCTCCGTCGACAGGGCAGATACGCAGTATTTT	CASSSVDRADTQYF
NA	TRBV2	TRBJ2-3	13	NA	TGTGCCATACGAGGGCCGGGGACAGATACGCAGTATTTT	CAIRGPGTDTQYF
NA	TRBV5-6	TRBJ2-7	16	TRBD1	TGTGCCAGCAGCCCGCGCCGGGACAGGCCATCCTACGAGCAGTACTTC	CASSPRRDRPSYEQYF
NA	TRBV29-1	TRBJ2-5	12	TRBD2	TGCAGCGTGGGTTCTTGGGAGGGGACCCAGTACTTC	CSVGSWEGTQYF
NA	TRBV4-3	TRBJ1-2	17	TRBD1	TGCGCCAGCAGCCAAGATCAAAGGAACAGGGGTGTATATGGCTACACCTTC	CASSQDQRNRGVYGYTF
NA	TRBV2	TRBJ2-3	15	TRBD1	TGTGCCAGCAAATCCGACAGGGGGCATGGAGATACGCAGTATTTT	CASKSDRGHGDTQYF
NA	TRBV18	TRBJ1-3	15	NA	TGTGCCAGCTCACGGGACTCAAGCTCTGGAAACACCATATATTTT	CASSRDSSSGNTIYF
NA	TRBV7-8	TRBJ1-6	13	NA	TGTGCCAGCAGCTCAGACGGGAATTCACCCCTCCACTTT	CASSSDGNSPLHF
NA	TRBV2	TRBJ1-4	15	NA	TGTGCCAGCAGTGAAGACAGGGCACCTAATGAAAAACTGTTTTTT	CASSEDRAPNEKLFF
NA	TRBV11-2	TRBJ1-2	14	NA	TGTGCCAGCAGCTTCGGTCAGGGTGGCTATGGCTACACCTTC	CASSFGQGGYGYTF
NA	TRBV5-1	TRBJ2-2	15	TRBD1	TGCGCCAGCAGCCTTCTAGGACAGGGTACCGGGGAGCTGTTTTTT	CASSLLGQGTGELFF
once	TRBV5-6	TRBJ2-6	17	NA	TGTGCCAGCAGCAAGTATAACAGGGTTGGTGGGGCCAACGTCCTGACTTTC	CASSKYNRVGGANVLTF
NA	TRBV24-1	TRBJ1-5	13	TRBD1	TGTGCCACCAGTGAACAGGGGGACCAGCCCCAGCATTTT	CATSEQGDQPQHF